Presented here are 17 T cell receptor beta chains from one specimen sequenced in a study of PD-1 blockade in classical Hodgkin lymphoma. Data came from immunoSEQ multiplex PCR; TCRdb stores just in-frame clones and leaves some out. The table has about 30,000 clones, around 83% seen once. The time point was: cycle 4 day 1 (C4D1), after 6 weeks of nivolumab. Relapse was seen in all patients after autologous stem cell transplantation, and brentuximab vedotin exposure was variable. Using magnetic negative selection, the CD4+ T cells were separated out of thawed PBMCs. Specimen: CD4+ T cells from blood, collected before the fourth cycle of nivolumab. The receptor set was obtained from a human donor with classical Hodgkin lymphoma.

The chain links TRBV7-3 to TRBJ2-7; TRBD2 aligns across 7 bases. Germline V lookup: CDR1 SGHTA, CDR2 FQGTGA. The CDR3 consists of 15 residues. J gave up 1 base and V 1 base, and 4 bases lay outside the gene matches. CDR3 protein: CASSLIAGESYEQYF. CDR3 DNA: TGTGCCAGCAGCTTAATTGCGGGAGAATCCTACGAGCAGTACTTC.

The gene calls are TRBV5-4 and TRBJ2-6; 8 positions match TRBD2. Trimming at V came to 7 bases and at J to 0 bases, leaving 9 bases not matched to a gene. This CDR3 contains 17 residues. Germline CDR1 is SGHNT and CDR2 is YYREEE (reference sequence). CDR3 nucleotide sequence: TGTGCCAGCGGCCTCCGGGGGGGAACCTCTGGGGCCAACGTCCTGACTTTC. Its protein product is CASGLRGGTSGANVLTF.

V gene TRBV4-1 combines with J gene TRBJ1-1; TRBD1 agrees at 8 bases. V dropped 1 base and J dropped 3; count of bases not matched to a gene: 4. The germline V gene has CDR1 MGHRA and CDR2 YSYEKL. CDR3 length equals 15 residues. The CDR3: CASSQAGGADTEAFF. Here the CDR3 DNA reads TGCGCCAGCAGCCAAGCAGGGGGCGCGGACACTGAAGCTTTCTTT.

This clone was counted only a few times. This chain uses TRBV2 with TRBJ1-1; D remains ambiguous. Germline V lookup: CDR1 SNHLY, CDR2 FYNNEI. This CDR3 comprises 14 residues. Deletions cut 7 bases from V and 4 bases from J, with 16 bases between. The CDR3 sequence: CASIPMGFGTEAFF. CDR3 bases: TGTGCCAGCATCCCTATGGGGTTTGGCACTGAAGCTTTCTTT.

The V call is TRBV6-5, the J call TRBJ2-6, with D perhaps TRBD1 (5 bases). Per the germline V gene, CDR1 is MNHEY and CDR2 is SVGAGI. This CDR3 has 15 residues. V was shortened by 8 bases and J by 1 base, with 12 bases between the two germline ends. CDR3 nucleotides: TGTGCCAGCGTAGGGCAGGGTTCTGGGGCCAACGTCCTGACTTTC. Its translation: CASVGQGSGANVLTF.

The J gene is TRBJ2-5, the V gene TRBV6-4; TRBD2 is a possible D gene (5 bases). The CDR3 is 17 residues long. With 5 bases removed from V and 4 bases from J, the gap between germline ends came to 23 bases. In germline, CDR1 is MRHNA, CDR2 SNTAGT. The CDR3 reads CASSTLSVSLVSETQYF. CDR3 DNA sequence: TGTGCCAGCAGTACTCTCTCCGTCTCACTAGTATCAGAGACCCAGTACTTC.

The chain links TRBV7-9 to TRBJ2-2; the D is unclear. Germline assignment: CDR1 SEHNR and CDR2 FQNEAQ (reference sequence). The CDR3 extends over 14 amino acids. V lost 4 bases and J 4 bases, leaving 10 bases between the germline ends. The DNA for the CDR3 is TGTGCCAGCAGCTCCCAAGCTACCACCGGGGAGCTGTTTTTT. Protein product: CASSSQATTGELFF.

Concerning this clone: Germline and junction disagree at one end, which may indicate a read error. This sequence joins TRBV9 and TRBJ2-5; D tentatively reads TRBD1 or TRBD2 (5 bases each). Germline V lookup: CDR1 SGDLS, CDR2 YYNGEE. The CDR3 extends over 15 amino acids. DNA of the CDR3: TGTGCCAGCAGCGATGGGGCCCCGGACTCCTCCTCCCACAACTTC. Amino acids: CASSDGAPDSSSHNF.

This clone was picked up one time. CDR3 loop: CASSFGQGNEQYF. The CDR3, as DNA: TGTGCCAGCAGCTTTGGACAGGGGAACGAGCAGTACTTC. This chain connects TRBV7-8 to TRBJ2-7; 9 bases are shared with TRBD1. This CDR3 comprises 13 residues. Trimming removed 3 bases from V and 5 bases from J; junction bases left unmatched: 2. The germline V gene encodes CDR1 SGHVS and CDR2 FQNEAQ.

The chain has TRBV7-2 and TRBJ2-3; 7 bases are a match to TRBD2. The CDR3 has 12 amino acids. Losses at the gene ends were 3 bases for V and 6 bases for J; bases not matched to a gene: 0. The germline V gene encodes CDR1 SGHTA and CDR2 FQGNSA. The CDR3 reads CASSFGGDTQYF. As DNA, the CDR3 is TGTGCCAGCAGCTTCGGGGGGGATACGCAGTATTTT.

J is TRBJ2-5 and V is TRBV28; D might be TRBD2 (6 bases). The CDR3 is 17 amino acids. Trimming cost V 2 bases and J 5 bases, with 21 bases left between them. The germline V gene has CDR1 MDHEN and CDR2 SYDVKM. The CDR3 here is CASSLVGGGVGGETQYF. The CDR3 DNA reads TGTGCCAGCAGTTTAGTGGGTGGAGGGGTCGGCGGGGAGACCCAGTACTTC.

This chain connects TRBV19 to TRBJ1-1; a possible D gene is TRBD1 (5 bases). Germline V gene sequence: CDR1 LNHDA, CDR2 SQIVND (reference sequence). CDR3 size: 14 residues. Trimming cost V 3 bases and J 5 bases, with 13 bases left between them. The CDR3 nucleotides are TGTGCCAGTAGTATGGTTAGAGGGGAAACTGAAGCTTTCTTT. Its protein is CASSMVRGETEAFF.

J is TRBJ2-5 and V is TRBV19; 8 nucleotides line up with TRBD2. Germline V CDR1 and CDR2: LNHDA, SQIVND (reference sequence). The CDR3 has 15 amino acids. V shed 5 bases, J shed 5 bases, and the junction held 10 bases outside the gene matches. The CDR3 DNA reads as TGTGCCAGTAGTCTCGAGGCGGGAGGACGCGAGACCCAGTACTTC. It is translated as CASSLEAGGRETQYF.

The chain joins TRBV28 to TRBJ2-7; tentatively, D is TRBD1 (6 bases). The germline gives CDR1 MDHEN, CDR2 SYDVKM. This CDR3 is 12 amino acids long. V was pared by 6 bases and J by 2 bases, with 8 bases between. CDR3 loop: CASRGGPYEQYF. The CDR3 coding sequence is TGTGCCAGCAGAGGGGGTCCCTACGAGCAGTACTTC.

CDR3 coding DNA: TGTGCCAGCAGTTTACAATCGAACACCGGGGAGCTGTTTTTT. Residues: CASSLQSNTGELFF. This chain joins TRBV28 and TRBJ2-2; no clear D gene. Germline assignment: CDR1 MDHEN and CDR2 SYDVKM. CDR3 length: 14 residues. Trimming cost V 2 bases and J 0 bases, with 4 bases left between them.

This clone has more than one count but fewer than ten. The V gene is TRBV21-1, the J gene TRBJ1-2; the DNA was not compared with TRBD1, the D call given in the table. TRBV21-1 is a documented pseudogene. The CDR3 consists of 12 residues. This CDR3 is CASSYRRPGYTF. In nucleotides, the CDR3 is TGTGCCAGCAGCTACAGACGTCCTGGCTACACCTTC.

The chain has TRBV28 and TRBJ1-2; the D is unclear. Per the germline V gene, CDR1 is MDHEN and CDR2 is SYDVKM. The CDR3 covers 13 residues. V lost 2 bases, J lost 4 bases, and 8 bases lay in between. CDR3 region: CASSLRPSYGYTF. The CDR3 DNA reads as TGTGCCAGCAGTTTAAGGCCATCCTATGGCTACACCTTC.